These 8 T cell receptor beta chains share one sample of origin, sequenced in a study of control samples from healthy donors and cancer patients. Profiled with immunoSEQ multiplex PCR; TCRdb holds only in-frame clones, not every one. Here the sample spans 120,000 or so clones, approximately 90% being singletons. Sequencing was done on a sample of blood. These receptors were taken from a man aged 18 to 30 in good health.

This rearrangement joins TRBV28 to TRBJ1-4; 12 nucleotides match TRBD1. The V gene's germline CDR1 is MDHEN and CDR2 SYDVKM. J lost 7 bases, V lost 6 bases, and 6 bases had no gene match. This CDR3 has 15 residues. DNA for the CDR3: TGTGCCAGCAGCTACCGGGACAGGGGGCTTGAAAAACTGTTTTTT. The encoded protein is CASSYRDRGLEKLFF.

This rearrangement joins TRBV7-3 to TRBJ2-3, with a weak D call TRBD1 (5 bases). The V gene lost 7 bases and the J gene lost 1 base, with 12 bases spanning the gap. The CDR3 contains 14 residues. Germline lookup yields CDR1 SGHTA and CDR2 FQGTGA. The CDR3: CASTDSEGTDTQYF. CDR3 bases: TGTGCCAGCACTGACAGCGAAGGCACAGATACGCAGTATTTT.

This sequence joins TRBV7-9 and TRBJ1-2; no reliable D call. Germline CDR1 and CDR2: SEHNR and FQNEAQ (reference sequence). The V gene lost 2 bases and the J gene lost 8 bases, with 15 bases spanning the gap. CDR3 size: 14 residues. CDR3 sequence reads: CASSLSGRRDGYTF. The DNA of the CDR3 is TGTGCCAGCAGCTTATCCGGCAGGCGAGACGGCTACACCTTC.

V is TRBV5-1 and J is TRBJ1-1, with D perhaps matching TRBD1 (5 bases). The V end was cut by 3 bases, the J end by 2 bases, with 8 bases between. CDR3 length equals 13 residues. The V gene's germline CDR1 is SGHRS and CDR2 YFSETQ. CDR3 DNA: TGCGCCAGCAGCTACGGGGCAAACACTGAAGCTTTCTTT. Translation gives CASSYGANTEAFF.

The CDR3 protein is CASRPDTANEKLFF. The CDR3 region has the DNA TGTGCCAGCAGACCTGACACGGCGAATGAAAAACTGTTTTTT. The chain is built from TRBV7-8 and TRBJ1-4; D not certain. CDR1 is SGHVS, CDR2 FQNEAQ, per germline. Trimming pared 6 bases from V and 5 bases from J, leaving 13 bases between. The CDR3 runs 14 residues.

The chain has TRBV11-1 and TRBJ1-1, with 9 bases fitting TRBD1. The CDR3 has 14 residues. Germline trimming cut 6 bases from V and 4 bases from J; bases unmatched to any gene: 6. Germline V lookup: CDR1 SGHAT, CDR2 FQDESV (reference sequence). Written as DNA, the CDR3 is TGTGCCAGCAGGAGAGGACAGGGGAGCACTGAAGCTTTCTTT. This encodes CASRRGQGSTEAFF.

J is TRBJ1-2 and V is TRBV28, with a possible D match to TRBD1 (6 bases). CDR3 size: 14 residues. V lost 5 bases and J lost 4, with 14 bases in between. CDR1 MDHEN and CDR2 SYDVKM come from the germline V gene. The CDR3 region has the DNA TGTGCCAGCAGTCGGACCCCACAGGGCTATGGCTACACCTTC. As protein: CASSRTPQGYGYTF.

The gene calls are TRBV5-4 and TRBJ1-5; no definite D call. The CDR3 length is 14 residues. In germline, CDR1 is SGHNT, CDR2 YYREEE (reference sequence). Deletions cut 4 bases from V and 1 base from J, with 9 bases between. The CDR3 DNA reads TGTGCCAGCAGCGGCGGTCCGAGCAATCAGCCCCAGCATTTT. The encoded protein is CASSGGPSNQPQHF.